This paragraph reports one T cell receptor (beta chain). Clones were sequenced by immunoSEQ multiplex PCR, and TCRdb holds only the in-frame ones, with some missing. The table records roughly 110,000 clones, less than 95% of them present only once. The sample originates from a study of T cell changes during pregnancy in multiple sclerosis. V lost 0 bases to trimming and J lost 2 bases, with 12 bases between them. The CDR3 has 16 residues. Germline V gene data show CDR1 as SGHRS and CDR2 as YFSETQ. The genes are TRBV5-1 and TRBJ2-1; tentative D call: TRBD1 (5 bases). The origin of this receptor is a female donor with multiple sclerosis, enrolled in a pregnancy study. This sample comprised peripheral blood, obtained after pregnancy. CDR3 region: CASSLGGKRTYNEQFF. The CDR3 DNA reads as TGCGCCAGCAGCTTGGGGGGCAAAAGGACCTACAATGAGCAGTTCTTC.